Below, 27 T cell receptor beta chains from the same sample are listed, as sequenced in a study of cytomegalovirus exposure and HLA in healthy donors. Primers included in the PCR were 60 Vbeta and 13 Jbeta primers. Repertoires were generated with immunoSEQ multiplex PCR, while TCRdb's copy carries only in-frame clones and drops some. The table shows approximately 92,000 clones, with approximately 71% occurring only once. Sequencing input: PBMCs. These receptors were obtained from a man aged 45-60 years in good health and CMV-seronegative.

The CDR3 DNA follows: TGCGCCAGCAGCCGCGGGGGACGGGAGTCCGGGGAGCTGTTTTTT. This encodes CASSRGGRESGELFF. V is TRBV5-1 and J is TRBJ2-2, with 7 positions matching TRBD2. This CDR3 spans 15 amino acids. The junction had 9 bases not matched to a gene; V was cut back by 4 bases and J by 6 bases. The V gene's germline CDR1 is SGHRS and CDR2 YFSETQ.

The V gene is TRBV29-1, the J gene TRBJ2-3; 8 bases agree with TRBD2. CDR1 is SQVTM and CDR2 is ANQGSEA in the germline V gene. J lost 5 bases, V lost 3 bases, and 1 base had no gene match. The CDR3 runs to 12 residues. DNA for the CDR3: TGCAGCGTTGACGGGGGGGGAGATACGCAGTATTTT. It is translated as CSVDGGGDTQYF.

V gene TRBV7-2 combines with J gene TRBJ1-4; 7 nucleotides align to TRBD1. Germline V gives CDR1 SGHTA, CDR2 FQGNSA. Trimming at V came to 6 bases and at J to 1 base, leaving 5 bases not matched to a gene. The CDR3 sequence is 15 residues long. Written as DNA, the CDR3 is TGTGCCAGCAGGCCCAGACAGGGAACTAATGAAAAACTGTTTTTT. Translated: CASRPRQGTNEKLFF.

The chain is built from TRBV7-8 and TRBJ2-2; the D gene is possibly TRBD2 (6 bases). The V end lost 2 bases, the J end lost 3 bases, and 19 bases lay between the germline ends. In germline, CDR1 is SGHVS, CDR2 FQNEAQ. The length of the CDR3 is 18 residues. The CDR3 is CASSLIISGGQHTGELFF. Written as DNA, the CDR3 is TGTGCCAGCAGCTTAATAATTAGCGGAGGTCAGCACACCGGGGAGCTGTTTTTT.

This clone showed up just a few times. This chain uses TRBV2 with TRBJ1-2; D not certain. The CDR3 has 13 residues. V was clipped by 6 bases and J by 4 bases, with 12 bases between them. CDR1 is SNHLY, CDR2 FYNNEI, per germline. Here the CDR3 DNA reads TGTGCCAGCAGCGCGGTGAGGGTCTATGGCTACACCTTC. Translated: CASSAVRVYGYTF.

The chain carries TRBV7-8 and TRBJ1-6; 11 bases are a match to TRBD1. This CDR3 comprises 18 residues. V shed 5 bases and J 0 bases; nucleotides not matched to a gene: 6. Per germline, CDR1 SGHVS and CDR2 FQNEAQ. The DNA of the CDR3 is TGTGCCAGCAGCCCACGGACAGGGGGCAGCTCCTATAATTCACCCCTCCACTTT. Encoded protein: CASSPRTGGSSYNSPLHF.

The chain carries TRBV6-1 and TRBJ1-3; D uncertain. This CDR3 spans 16 amino acids. Per germline, CDR1 MNHNS and CDR2 SASEGT. The V gene lost 1 base and the J gene lost 1 base, with 11 bases spanning the gap. This CDR3 reads CASSEVQPSSGNTIYF. The CDR3, as DNA: TGTGCCAGCAGTGAAGTACAGCCCTCGTCTGGAAACACCATATATTTT.

The J gene is TRBJ2-7, the V gene TRBV6-1, with a tentative D call TRBD2 (5 bases). Looked up from germline, CDR1 is MNHNS and CDR2 is SASEGT. The CDR3 has 12 amino acids. Trimming cost V 6 bases and J 12 bases, with 18 bases left between them. The CDR3 bases are TGTGCCAGCAGCTACCAAGAGGGAATGTGGTACGTC. Protein sequence: CASSYQEGMWYV.

The V call is TRBV13, the J call TRBJ1-2, with D perhaps matching TRBD1 (5 bases). Deletions cut 5 bases from V and 0 bases from J, with 13 bases between. Germline V gene data show CDR1 as PRHDT and CDR2 as FYEKMQ (reference sequence). The CDR3 has 15 amino acids. The CDR3 loop reads CASSEGTPANYGYTF. The CDR3 region has the DNA TGTGCCAGCAGCGAGGGGACTCCAGCTAACTATGGCTACACCTTC.

The CDR3 protein is CASSEMAGGRTDTQYF. CDR3 sequence (DNA): TGTGCCAGCAGTGAAATGGCCGGGGGGCGCACAGATACGCAGTATTTT. The chain carries TRBV6-1 and TRBJ2-3; perhaps TRBD2 as D (7 bases). CDR1 MNHNS and CDR2 SASEGT come from the germline V gene. There are 16 residues in the CDR3. Trimming cost V 2 bases and J 1 base, with 13 bases left between them.

This rearrangement joins TRBV19 to TRBJ2-1; weak D call: TRBD2 (6 bases). From germline, CDR1 is LNHDA and CDR2 SQIVND (reference sequence). CDR3 length: 12 residues. Trimming removed 6 bases at V and 3 bases at J, with 6 bases between. Here the CDR3 DNA reads TGTGCCAGTAGGACTAGCTACAATGAGCAGTTCTTC. Translating gives CASRTSYNEQFF.

This chain uses TRBV7-9 with TRBJ2-7, with TRBD1 matching 9 bases. From germline, CDR1 is SEHNR and CDR2 FQNEAQ (reference sequence). V shed 4 bases and J 4 bases; nucleotides not matched to a gene: 11. The CDR3 is 16 amino acids. This chain's CDR3 is CASSSPETGGRYEQYV. The CDR3 nucleotides are TGTGCCAGCAGCTCGCCGGAGACAGGGGGAAGGTACGAGCAGTACGTC.

The V call is TRBV29-1, the J call TRBJ2-1; D gene ambiguous. The CDR3 length is 13 residues. V lost 2 bases and J 1 base, leaving 6 bases between the germline ends. The germline V gene encodes CDR1 SQVTM and CDR2 ANQGSEA. The CDR3 DNA reads as TGCAGCGTTGAAACGGAGTCCTACAATGAGCAGTTCTTC. It translates to CSVETESYNEQFF.

The V gene is TRBV6-4, the J gene TRBJ2-3; 8 bases are a match to TRBD1. Per germline, CDR1 MRHNA and CDR2 SNTAGT. The CDR3 covers 15 residues. V trimming: 3 bases; J trimming: 4 bases; junction bases outside the gene matches: 6. CDR3 in DNA: TGTGCCAGCAGTGAGGGGGCAGGGGGCGCAGATACGCAGTATTTT. Protein product: CASSEGAGGADTQYF.

On this clone: This CDR3 is missing its conserved last phenylalanine or tryptophan, likely due to a read error. This chain uses TRBV5-1 with TRBJ2-6; D call uncertain. CDR1 SGHRS and CDR2 YFSETQ come from the germline V gene. CDR3 size: 17 residues. Between the trimmed V and J ends, which lost 0 bases and 0 bases, there was a span of 10 bases. The CDR3 nucleotides read TGCGCCAGCAGCTTGGGAGCGTCCTCCTCTGGGGCCAACGTCCTGACTGTC. This encodes CASSLGASSSGANVLTV.

V usage is TRBV5-6 and J usage is TRBJ2-6; unclear D gene. Per germline, CDR1 SGHDT and CDR2 YYEEEE. V was clipped by 4 bases and J by 0 bases, with 8 bases between them. The CDR3 runs 15 residues. DNA for the CDR3: TGTGCCAGCAGCCCTCTGAGCTCTGGGGCCAACGTCCTGACTTTC. It encodes CASSPLSSGANVLTF.

In regard to this clone: At one of its ends the junction is not consistent with the germline gene, which may arise from a read error. This chain uses TRBV4-2 with TRBJ2-6, with a weak D call TRBD2 (6 bases). The germline CDR1 and CDR2 sequences are LGHNA and YNFKEQ. The CDR3 runs 17 residues. The chain's CDR3 is CASSQPGTPSAANVLTF. The CDR3 DNA is TGTGCCAGCAGCCAACCGGGGACTCCCTCTGCGGCCAACGTCCTGACTTTC.

V gene TRBV4-1 combines with J gene TRBJ1-5, with D maybe TRBD1 (6 bases). The CDR3 covers 17 residues. V was trimmed by 1 base and J by 6 bases, leaving 19 bases between them. Germline CDR1 reads MGHRA; CDR2 reads YSYEKL. CDR3 coding DNA: TGCGCCAGCAGCCAAGCCGGGGCCCCACAGGGTTTTCAGCCCCAGCATTTT. It translates to CASSQAGAPQGFQPQHF.

The chain carries TRBV13 and TRBJ2-7; TRBD2 is a possible D gene (5 bases). Germline V gene data show CDR1 as PRHDT and CDR2 as FYEKMQ (reference sequence). This CDR3 has 16 amino acids. Trimming took off 0 bases at V and 1 base at J, with 13 bases between the two ends. CDR3 region: CASSLGRAENSYEQYF. The DNA for the CDR3 is TGTGCCAGCAGCTTAGGGAGGGCGGAGAATTCCTACGAGCAGTACTTC.

The V call is TRBV2, the J call TRBJ2-5; 10 bases line up with TRBD1. The CDR3 is made up of 16 amino acids. Germline values: CDR1 SNHLY, CDR2 FYNNEI. Trimming removed 8 bases from V and 4 bases from J; junction bases left unmatched: 13. The CDR3: CASDPSRTGGGETQYF. The CDR3, as DNA: TGTGCCAGCGACCCTTCCCGGACAGGGGGAGGAGAGACCCAGTACTTC.

The chain joins TRBV11-3 to TRBJ2-7; the D gene is possibly TRBD1 (5 bases). CDR3 length: 14 residues. Trimming removed 0 bases at V and 5 bases at J, with 11 bases between. The V gene's germline CDR1 is SGHNT and CDR2 YENEEA. The CDR3 loop is CASSLDPREHEQYV. DNA for the CDR3: TGTGCCAGCAGCTTAGACCCCAGGGAACACGAGCAGTACGTC.

This chain connects TRBV21-1 to TRBJ1-1. TRBV21-1 is given as a pseudogene. The CDR3 is 14 amino acids. The CDR3 nucleotides read TGTGCCAGCAGCAAAGACCAGACGGGAACTGAAGCTTTCTTT. Amino acids: CASSKDQTGTEAFF.

This sequence joins TRBV15 and TRBJ1-6, with D perhaps TRBD1 (5 bases). Germline V gene sequence: CDR1 LNHNV, CDR2 YYDKDF (reference sequence). The CDR3 length is 18 residues. V lost 3 bases, J lost 7 bases, and 22 bases lay in between. The CDR3 here is CATSRKGPRGAENSPLHF. The CDR3 DNA is TGTGCCACCAGCAGGAAGGGGCCCCGCGGGGCCGAAAATTCACCCCTCCACTTT.

This rearrangement joins TRBV28 to TRBJ1-1; TRBD1 agrees at 7 bases. Germline values: CDR1 MDHEN, CDR2 SYDVKM. The CDR3 is made up of 15 amino acids. Trimming at V came to 4 bases and at J to 5 bases, leaving 10 bases not matched to a gene. The CDR3 DNA is TGTGCCAGCAGTTCCCCCGGGACAGATGAAACTGAAGCTTTCTTT. It codes for CASSSPGTDETEAFF. Filled out from reference TRBV28 and TRBJ1-1, the complete variable domain reads DVKVTQSSRYLVKRTGEKVFLECVQDMDHENMFWYRQDPGLGLRLIYFSYDVKMKEKGDIPEGYSVSREKKERFSLILESASTNQTSMYLCASSSPGTDETEAFFGQGTRLTVV.

The chain joins TRBV12-5 to TRBJ2-1, with 9 bases aligning to TRBD1. The CDR3 extends over 16 amino acids. V was pared by 7 bases and J by 8 bases, with 15 bases of the junction left unmatched. CDR1 is LGHNT, CDR2 FRNRAP, per germline. CDR3 bases: TGTGCTAGTGACCCCTCCCCCGGGACAGGGTGGGATGAGCAGTTCTTC. This translates into CASDPSPGTGWDEQFF.

This clone was counted only a few times. The chain employs TRBV30 and TRBJ2-7; 7 bases map to TRBD2. The CDR3 has 15 amino acids. The junction had 6 bases not matched to a gene; V was cut back by 1 base and J by 0 bases. Germline V CDR1 and CDR2: GTSNPN, SVGIG (reference sequence). The chain's CDR3 is CAWSGSSGLSYEQYV. DNA of the CDR3: TGTGCCTGGAGTGGGTCTAGCGGCCTCTCCTACGAGCAGTACGTC.

The chain is built from TRBV29-1 and TRBJ1-5; a weak D match, TRBD1 (6 bases). Germline V lookup: CDR1 SQVTM, CDR2 ANQGSEA. V gave up 2 bases and J gave up 7 bases, with 12 bases separating them. The CDR3 runs to 13 residues. In DNA, the CDR3 is TGCAGCGTTGAACGGGGGGCACGGCAGCCCCAGCATTTT. Translating gives CSVERGARQPQHF.